These 28 T cell receptor beta chains share one sample of origin, sequenced in a study of blood T cells in healthy people across ages. Together with a sample-barcoded 5' primer, a J-beta primer mix was included in a second PCR lasting 7 to 11 cycles. TCRdb passed the 5' RACE reads through MiXCR, listing each CDR3 protein once. Counted here are 700,000 or so distinct CDR3 sequences, approximately 22% occurring once; the ten biggest clones make up around a fifth. The material sequenced was blood. Receptors originate from a man aged 65-85 years in good health.

Only a few counts were recorded for this clonotype. V is TRBV29-1 and J is TRBJ2-5, with D possibly called TRBD1 or TRBD2 (5 bases each). This CDR3 region has 13 residues. From germline, CDR1 is SQVTM and CDR2 ANQGSEA. Trimming left V 3 bases short and J 9 bases short, with 17 bases between. CDR3 sequence: CSVEVTGRGAQYF. The CDR3 coding sequence is TGCAGCGTTGAGGTTACAGGTCGAGGGGCCCAGTACTTC.

The chain links TRBV9 to TRBJ2-1, with 8 bases matching TRBD1. Losses at the gene ends were 0 bases for V and 7 bases for J; bases not matched to a gene: 6. Looked up from germline, CDR1 is SGDLS and CDR2 is YYNGEE. This CDR3 region has 15 residues. The CDR3 nucleotides read TGTGCCAGCAGCGTAGTGAGGACAGGGACGAATGAGCAGTTCTTC. Protein sequence: CASSVVRTGTNEQFF.

The chain employs TRBV3-1 and TRBJ1-1, with D unclear. Germline-derived CDR1 and CDR2 are LGHDT and YNNKEL (reference sequence). CDR3 length equals 15 residues. V was trimmed by 6 bases and J by 1 base, leaving 15 bases between them. The CDR3 loop reads CASSFLESANTEAFF. The CDR3 DNA follows: TGTGCCAGCAGTTTTCTCGAGTCGGCGAACACTGAAGCTTTCTTT.

The chain employs TRBV2 and TRBJ2-1; 9 positions match TRBD1. CDR3 size: 14 residues. The trim removed 11 bases at V and 6 bases at J, leaving 11 bases unmatched. From germline, CDR1 is SNHLY and CDR2 FYNNEI. CDR3 residues: CAGGRDRDPNEQFF. For the CDR3, the DNA is TGTGCCGGAGGCCGGGACAGGGATCCCAATGAGCAGTTCTTC.

The genes are TRBV2 and TRBJ1-2; tentatively, D is TRBD1 (5 bases). CDR1 and CDR2 from the germline V gene are SNHLY and FYNNEI. V was trimmed by 4 bases and J by 4 bases, leaving 10 bases between them. The CDR3 length is 13 residues. The CDR3 sequence: CASSAGDAYGYTF. In DNA, the CDR3 is TGTGCCAGCAGTGCCGGGGACGCCTATGGCTACACCTTC. The whole variable domain, remainder taken from reference TRBV2 and TRBJ1-2, is EPEVTQTPSHQVTQMGQEVILRCVPISNHLYFYWYRQILGQKVEFLVSFYNNEISEKSEIFDDQFSVERPDGSNFTLKIRSTKLEDSAMYFCASSAGDAYGYTFGSGTRLTVV.

The genes are TRBV10-3 and TRBJ2-1; the D is unclear. There are 14 residues in the CDR3. Per the germline V gene, CDR1 is ENHRY and CDR2 is SYGVKD. The V end was cut by 6 bases, the J end by 2 bases, with 11 bases between. The CDR3 loop reads CAIRPDGTYNEQFF. CDR3 sequence (DNA): TGTGCCATCAGGCCTGACGGTACCTACAATGAGCAGTTCTTC.

This clonotype was counted between two and nine times. The rearrangement uses TRBV29-1 and TRBJ2-6, with 7 bases identical to TRBD1. With 4 bases clipped from V and 0 bases from J, the junction kept 6 bases outside the gene matches. CDR1 and CDR2 from the germline V gene are SQVTM and ANQGSEA. This CDR3 is 16 amino acids long. The CDR3 DNA follows: TGCAGCGTTGTAAGGGACAGAAACTCTGGGGCCAACGTCCTGACTTTC. Encoded protein: CSVVRDRNSGANVLTF.

This chain connects TRBV4-1 to TRBJ2-1; TRBD2 matches at 8 bases. This CDR3 is built from 18 residues. The V gene end was trimmed by 0 bases and the J gene end by 3 bases; junction bases not matched to a gene: 10. Germline CDR1 is MGHRA and CDR2 is YSYEKL. As DNA, the CDR3 is TGCGCCAGCAGCCAAGAGCCGAGAGCGGGAGTCGTCTACAATGAGCAGTTCTTC. Its protein product is CASSQEPRAGVVYNEQFF.

V usage is TRBV28 and J usage is TRBJ2-7; D remains ambiguous. This CDR3 is built from 15 residues. In germline, CDR1 is MDHEN, CDR2 SYDVKM. V gave up 5 bases and J gave up 0 bases, with 14 bases separating them. CDR3 sequence (DNA): TGTGCCAGCAGTGGGTCCCGACGGTTCTCCTACGAGCAGTACTTC. Translation: CASSGSRRFSYEQYF.

Only a few counts were recorded for this clonotype. The CDR3 nucleotides read TGTGCCAGCGGCCCCGCTAGCGACGAGCAGTACTTC. Its protein product is CASGPASDEQYF. The chain is built from TRBV27 and TRBJ2-7, with D maybe TRBD2 (6 bases). The germline V and J ends were trimmed by 8 bases and 5 bases, with 13 bases remaining between them. CDR1 and CDR2 from the germline V gene are MNHEY and SMNVEV (reference sequence). The CDR3 loop spans 12 amino acids.

V gene TRBV12-3 or TRBV12-4 combines with J gene TRBJ2-5, with 8 nucleotides matching TRBD2. V was pared by 6 bases and J by 6 bases, with 15 bases of the junction left unmatched. The CDR3 loop spans 16 amino acids. CDR3 coding DNA: TGTGCCAGCAGCCAGATACAGGGTAGCGGGATGAAGACCCAGTACTTC. It is translated as CASSQIQGSGMKTQYF.

The chain joins TRBV7-2 to TRBJ1-2, with D maybe TRBD1 (5 bases). This CDR3 has 14 amino acids. Germline V gives CDR1 SGHTA, CDR2 FQGNSA. V gave up 4 bases and J gave up 2 bases, with 11 bases separating them. This chain's CDR3 is CASSSGTENYGYTF. The CDR3, as DNA: TGTGCCAGCAGCTCGGGGACGGAGAACTATGGCTACACCTTC.

The genes are TRBV12-3 or TRBV12-4 and TRBJ1-6; 8 bases agree with TRBD1. V gave up 5 bases and J gave up 10 bases; unmatched junction bases: 4. This CDR3 is 13 amino acids long. DNA for the CDR3: TGTGCCAGCAGTAATACAGGGGGGTCACCCCTCCACTTT. Its translation: CASSNTGGSPLHF.

The V gene is TRBV11-2, the J gene TRBJ1-2; D is unclear. CDR1 and CDR2 from the germline V gene are SGHAT and FQNNGV. Trimming took off 0 bases at V and 14 bases at J, with 16 bases between the two ends. This CDR3 region has 13 residues. CDR3 in DNA: TGTGCCAGCAGCTTAGATTTGGGAACATACGGAACCTTC. It encodes CASSLDLGTYGTF.

The table lists this clonotype with many counts. This chain uses TRBV12-3 or TRBV12-4 with TRBJ1-1; 7 bases map to TRBD1. The CDR3 contains 13 residues. J gave up 7 bases and V 2 bases, and 4 bases lay outside the gene matches. CDR3 coding DNA: TGTGCCAGCAGTTTATACCGGGACAGTGAAGCTTTCTTT. This encodes CASSLYRDSEAFF.

This clonotype was counted between two and nine times. The V and J genes are TRBV11-2 and TRBJ2-2; D is uncertain. The V end lost 3 bases, the J end lost 5 bases, and 7 bases lay between the germline ends. The CDR3 contains 13 residues. Per germline, CDR1 SGHAT and CDR2 FQNNGV. The CDR3 spells CASSFTGTGELFF. Written as DNA, the CDR3 is TGTGCCAGCAGCTTTACTGGTACCGGGGAGCTGTTTTTT. Variable domain in full (rest from reference TRBV11-2 and TRBJ2-2): EAGVAQSPRYKIIEKRQSVAFWCNPISGHATLYWYQQILGQGPKLLIQFQNNGVVDDSQLPKDRFSAERLKGVDSTLKIQPAKLEDSAVYLCASSFTGTGELFFGEGSRLTVL.

This clonotype showed up just a few times. V and J are TRBV5-6 and TRBJ1-4; D is ambiguous. Germline CDR1 and CDR2: SGHDT and YYEEEE. The CDR3 contains 15 residues. V was cut by 4 bases and J by 0 bases, with 10 bases left in between. The CDR3 spells CASSLYSATNEKLFF. The CDR3 region has the DNA TGTGCCAGCAGCCTATACAGCGCAACTAATGAAAAACTGTTTTTT.

This clonotype has ten or more counts. This chain joins TRBV20-1 and TRBJ2-5; 7 nucleotides agree with TRBD2. Germline V lookup: CDR1 DFQATT, CDR2 SNEGSKA (reference sequence). This CDR3 is built from 15 residues. Germline trimming cut 3 bases from V and 2 bases from J; bases unmatched to any gene: 9. CDR3 DNA sequence: TGCAGTGCTAGCGACCTGGGACTACCACAAGAGACCCAGTACTTC. Translating gives CSASDLGLPQETQYF.

This clonotype was seen only a few times. The chain is built from TRBV12-5 and TRBJ1-2; D ambiguous. Germline-derived CDR1 and CDR2 are LGHNT and FRNRAP. This CDR3 region has 14 residues. V lost 3 bases, J lost 3 bases, and 11 bases lay in between. CDR3 nucleotides: TGTGCTAGTGGTTTAGACATTTTCTACTATGGCTACACCTTC. This gives the protein CASGLDIFYYGYTF. Full variable domain (missing parts from reference TRBV12-5 and TRBJ1-2): DARVTQTPRHKVTEMGQEVTMRCQPILGHNTVFWYRQTMMQGLELLAYFRNRAPLDDSGMPKDRFSAEMPDATLATLKIQPSEPRDSAVYFCASGLDIFYYGYTFGSGTRLTVV.

Only a few counts were recorded for this clonotype. J is TRBJ2-3 and V is TRBV7-9, with unresolved D. Germline CDR1 reads SEHNR; CDR2 reads FQNEAQ (reference sequence). The CDR3 covers 14 residues. Trimming pared 2 bases from V and 5 bases from J, leaving 11 bases between. CDR3 in DNA: TGTGCCAGCAGCTTAACCCTTGTGGGAGATACGCAGTATTTT. It is translated as CASSLTLVGDTQYF.

This clonotype appeared a few times. The gene calls are TRBV6-5 and TRBJ1-2; D is undetermined. CDR1 and CDR2 from the germline V gene are MNHEY and SVGAGI. The CDR3 covers 14 residues. V shed 2 bases and J shed 1 base, with 8 bases lying between them. The CDR3 sequence is CASSYDGSNYGYTF. The CDR3 nucleotides read TGTGCCAGCAGTTACGACGGCAGTAACTATGGCTACACCTTC.

The J gene is TRBJ2-3, the V gene TRBV27; unclear D gene. V lost 6 bases and J lost 0, with 13 bases in between. The CDR3 is 15 residues long. Germline CDR1 reads MNHEY; CDR2 reads SMNVEV (reference sequence). CDR3 DNA: TGTGCCAGCAGCCCGCTACCCTCTAGCACAGATACGCAGTATTTT. Translating gives CASSPLPSSTDTQYF.

The genes are TRBV12-3 or TRBV12-4 and TRBJ2-7, with 11 bases matching TRBD1. With 5 bases clipped from V and 2 bases from J, the junction kept 5 bases outside the gene matches. The CDR3 is 15 residues long. The CDR3 DNA sequence: TGTGCCAGCAGTCCTGGGACAGGGGGTACCTACGAGCAGTACTTC. Translation: CASSPGTGGTYEQYF.

Ten or more counts support this clonotype. The gene calls are TRBV29-1 and TRBJ2-3; 8 positions agree with TRBD2. With 1 base clipped from V and 2 bases from J, the junction kept 8 bases outside the gene matches. Germline V gene sequence: CDR1 SQVTM, CDR2 ANQGSEA. CDR3 length: 16 residues. This CDR3 reads CSVEAVAGKHTDTQYF. The CDR3 DNA is TGCAGCGTTGAAGCGGTAGCGGGAAAACACACAGATACGCAGTATTTT.

This clonotype has more than one count but fewer than ten. This rearrangement joins TRBV27 to TRBJ2-5, with D unresolved. The better agreement between TRBJ2-7 and the DNA end casts doubt on the J call. The CDR3 is made up of 15 amino acids. CDR1 and CDR2 (germline): MNHEY, SMNVEV (reference sequence). The CDR3 here is CASSLSRTLYGEQYF. CDR3 nucleotide sequence: TGTGCCAGCAGTTTAAGTCGGACCCTATATGGCGAGCAGTACTTC.

The chain has TRBV2 and TRBJ2-7, with 7 bases aligning to TRBD1. Trimming removed 7 bases from V and 0 bases from J; junction bases left unmatched: 9. The length of the CDR3 is 15 residues. In germline, CDR1 is SNHLY, CDR2 FYNNEI. The CDR3 sequence is CASMTPGQRSYEQYF. The CDR3, as DNA: TGTGCCAGCATGACACCGGGACAGCGCTCCTACGAGCAGTACTTC. Supplemented by reference TRBV2 and TRBJ2-7, the full variable domain reads EPEVTQTPSHQVTQMGQEVILRCVPISNHLYFYWYRQILGQKVEFLVSFYNNEISEKSEIFDDQFSVERPDGSNFTLKIRSTKLEDSAMYFCASMTPGQRSYEQYFGPGTRLTVT.

The chain links TRBV7-2 to TRBJ1-1; D uncertain. Germline V gene lookup returns CDR1 SGHTA and CDR2 FQGNSA. The CDR3 covers 12 residues. With 0 bases removed from V and 7 bases from J, the gap between germline ends came to 6 bases. This chain's CDR3 is CASSLAFGEAFF. CDR3 bases: TGTGCCAGCAGCTTAGCGTTTGGTGAAGCTTTCTTT.

This clonotype was detected only a few times. An end of the junction differs from the germline gene, which may be a read error. This chain joins TRBV6-1 and TRBJ1-1; D possibly corresponds to TRBD1 (6 bases). The CDR3 contains 13 residues. The germline CDR1 and CDR2 sequences are MNHNS and SASEGT. The CDR3 spells CASSEGWDTEAFF. The CDR3 DNA follows: TGTGCCAGCAGTGAAGGTTGGGACACCGAAGCTTTCTTT.